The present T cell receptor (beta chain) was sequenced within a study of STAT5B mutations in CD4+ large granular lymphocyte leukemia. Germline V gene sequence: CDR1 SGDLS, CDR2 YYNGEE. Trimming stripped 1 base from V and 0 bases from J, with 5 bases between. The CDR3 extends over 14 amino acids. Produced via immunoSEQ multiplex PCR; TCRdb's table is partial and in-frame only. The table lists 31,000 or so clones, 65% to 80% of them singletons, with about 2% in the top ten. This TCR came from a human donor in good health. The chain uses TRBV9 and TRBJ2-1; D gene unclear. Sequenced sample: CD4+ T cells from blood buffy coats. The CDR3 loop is CASSVLHSYNEQFF. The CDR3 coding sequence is TGTGCCAGCAGCGTACTACACTCCTACAATGAGCAGTTCTTC.